The 32 T cell receptor beta chains below come from one sample, sequenced in a study of OX40 agonist ivuxolimab in advanced cancers. Assay: immunoSEQ multiplex PCR; the TCRdb copy retains only in-frame clones and omits some. The repertoire includes about 59,000 clones, approximately 80% of them detected once, and under 2.5% sits in the top ten. Sequenced material: CD4+ or CD8+ T cells sorted from blood, taken in a trial of the OX40 agonist ivuxolimab. The receptors here all came from an adult with an advanced solid tumor such as melanoma, head and neck, liver or kidney cancer.

The chain uses TRBV28 and TRBJ2-5; D perhaps matches TRBD2 (6 bases). The V gene lost 9 bases and the J gene lost 0 bases, with 14 bases spanning the gap. Germline V gene sequence: CDR1 MDHEN, CDR2 SYDVKM. This CDR3 contains 14 residues. Written as DNA, the CDR3 is TGTGCCAGTGGGGGGTTTGGGTACCAAGAGACCCAGTACTTC. Its translation is CASGGFGYQETQYF.

The chain has TRBV7-8 and TRBJ2-2; D gene uncertain. CDR1 SGHVS and CDR2 FQNEAQ come from the germline V gene. The CDR3 sequence is 14 residues long. Trimming cost V 3 bases and J 1 base, with 6 bases left between them. The CDR3: CASSFGQNTGELFF. CDR3 DNA sequence: TGTGCCAGCAGCTTCGGGCAGAACACCGGGGAGCTGTTTTTT.

V usage is TRBV2 and J usage is TRBJ2-2; D is perhaps TRBD2 (6 bases). Germline lookup yields CDR1 SNHLY and CDR2 FYNNEI. This CDR3 contains 14 residues. V lost 11 bases and J 2 bases, leaving 15 bases between the germline ends. In DNA form, the CDR3 reads TGTGCCGCAAAGGAGGGGTCTAACACCGGGGAGCTGTTTTTT. Its protein product is CAAKEGSNTGELFF.

The sample holds one count of this clone. The V call is TRBV4-2, the J call TRBJ2-7; D is uncertain. The germline V gene has CDR1 LGHNA and CDR2 YNFKEQ. The CDR3 consists of 16 residues. The V end lost 0 bases, the J end lost 0 bases, and 12 bases lay between the germline ends. This chain's CDR3 is CASSQDGSAYSYEQYF. In nucleotides, the CDR3 is TGTGCCAGCAGCCAAGATGGCTCAGCCTACTCCTACGAGCAGTACTTC.

This clone was found many times. The chain links TRBV5-6 to TRBJ1-2; no definite D call. The CDR3 has 15 amino acids. Trimming took 0 bases from V and 2 from J, leaving 11 bases between them. The germline V gene encodes CDR1 SGHDT and CDR2 YYEEEE. The CDR3 DNA sequence: TGTGCCAGCAGCTTGGCGTTTGGGGTAAACTATGGCTACACCTTC. This gives the protein CASSLAFGVNYGYTF.

The CDR3 sequence is CASSDGTGAPNTIYF. As DNA, the CDR3 is TGTGCCAGCTCGGACGGAACCGGGGCTCCAAACACCATATATTTT. The gene calls are TRBV18 and TRBJ1-3, with D possibly being TRBD1 (5 bases). V lost 6 bases and J lost 6, with 18 bases in between. Germline loops: CDR1 KGHSH, CDR2 LQKENI. This CDR3 region has 15 residues.

This chain connects TRBV28 to TRBJ2-3; unclear D gene. The V end lost 6 bases, the J end lost 6 bases, and 7 bases lay between the germline ends. CDR1 is MDHEN, CDR2 SYDVKM, per germline. This CDR3 is built from 11 residues. The CDR3 sequence: CASRKLDTQYF. As DNA, the CDR3 is TGTGCCAGCAGAAAATTGGATACGCAGTATTTT.

The J gene is TRBJ2-3, the V gene TRBV19; D perhaps matches TRBD1 (6 bases). The V end was cut by 6 bases, the J end by 7 bases, with 11 bases between. Germline CDR1 is LNHDA and CDR2 is SQIVND (reference sequence). The CDR3 is 12 amino acids. The CDR3 nucleotides are TGTGCCAGTAGATCTGACAGGTATACGCAGTATTTT. Protein sequence: CASRSDRYTQYF.

The CDR3 here is CASSSQLEGRGETQYF. In nucleotides, the CDR3 is TGTGCCAGCAGCTCCCAACTAGAGGGGCGAGGGGAGACCCAGTACTTC. V usage is TRBV5-4 and J usage is TRBJ2-5; tentatively, D is TRBD1 or TRBD2 (5 bases each). V lost 3 bases, J lost 5 bases, and 20 bases lay in between. The V gene's germline CDR1 is SGHNT and CDR2 YYREEE (reference sequence). This CDR3 has 16 residues. The full variable domain, with the rest looked up from reference TRBV5-4 and TRBJ2-5, is ETGVTQSPTHLIKTRGQQVTLRCSSQSGHNTVSWYQQALGQGPQFIFQYYREEENGRGNFPPRFSGLQFPNYSSELNVNALELDDSALYLCASSSQLEGRGETQYFGPGTRLLVL.

V usage is TRBV2 and J usage is TRBJ1-2; D uncertain. This CDR3 spans 13 amino acids. Germline V CDR1 and CDR2: SNHLY, FYNNEI. V gave up 5 bases and J gave up 8 bases, with 15 bases separating them. The CDR3 DNA follows: TGTGCCAGCAGTCAAACCCCCGCCGGGGGCTACACCTTC. It yields the protein CASSQTPAGGYTF. The full variable domain, completed using reference TRBV2 and TRBJ1-2, is EPEVTQTPSHQVTQMGQEVILRCVPISNHLYFYWYRQILGQKVEFLVSFYNNEISEKSEIFDDQFSVERPDGSNFTLKIRSTKLEDSAMYFCASSQTPAGGYTFGSGTRLTVV.

In this sample, this clone turned up once. This sequence joins TRBV10-3 and TRBJ2-6, with D possibly TRBD2 on 5 matching bases. The CDR3 has 16 amino acids. Trimming cost V 8 bases and J 4 bases, with 18 bases left between them. From germline, CDR1 is ENHRY and CDR2 SYGVKD. The CDR3 is CAIGTRSIQGANVLTF. The CDR3 nucleotides read TGTGCCATCGGAACTAGATCAATCCAGGGGGCCAACGTCCTGACTTTC.

The V call is TRBV5-1, the J call TRBJ2-7; unclear D gene. The CDR3 contains 14 residues. CDR1 is SGHRS and CDR2 is YFSETQ in the germline V gene. Trimming cost V 3 bases and J 2 bases, with 12 bases left between them. For the CDR3, the DNA is TGCGCCAGCAGCTCCCAATCGGTCACCTACGAGCAGTACTTC. Protein: CASSSQSVTYEQYF.

J is TRBJ2-7 and V is TRBV6-1; 8 nucleotides line up with TRBD1. Germline values: CDR1 MNHNS, CDR2 SASEGT. The J segment lost 7 bases and the V segment lost 2 bases, leaving 13 bases of the junction unmatched. The CDR3 runs 16 residues. The CDR3 spells CASSERRTGLVWEQYF. CDR3 DNA sequence: TGTGCCAGCAGTGAAAGGCGGACAGGGCTGGTGTGGGAGCAGTACTTC.

A single count supports this clone. The chain has TRBV7-6 and TRBJ1-5; no definite D call. The CDR3 contains 13 residues. Germline V CDR1 and CDR2: SGHVS, FNYEAQ. V gave up 5 bases and J gave up 7 bases, with 12 bases separating them. CDR3 nucleotides: TGTGCCAGCAGCCCCAGCGCCAGGCAGCCCCAGCATTTT. Translated: CASSPSARQPQHF.

This clone was detected a few times. Other DNA variants within this sample encode the same CDR3. V is TRBV11-2 and J is TRBJ1-5; D not certain. V shed 3 bases and J shed 6 bases, with 9 bases lying between them. Germline CDR1 reads SGHAT; CDR2 reads FQNNGV. CDR3 length: 13 amino acids. The CDR3 DNA reads TGTGCCAGCAGCTTGACCGAAGTTCAGCCCCAGCATTTT. It is translated as CASSLTEVQPQHF.

The chain uses TRBV7-2 and TRBJ1-1; perhaps TRBD1 as D (5 bases). The V and J ends lost 5 bases and 3 bases respectively, with 19 bases between them. Germline V gene lookup returns CDR1 SGHTA and CDR2 FQGNSA. The CDR3 totals 16 residues. DNA of the CDR3: TGTGCCAGCAGCCCTAGGCACCCGGGACGGGACACTGAAGCTTTCTTT. Its protein product is CASSPRHPGRDTEAFF.

The J gene is TRBJ2-3, the V gene TRBV9; a weak D match, TRBD2 (6 bases). V lost 4 bases and J lost 5, with 17 bases in between. The V gene's germline CDR1 is SGDLS and CDR2 YYNGEE. The length of the CDR3 is 15 residues. The CDR3 loop reads CASSQDLLGRDTQYF. As DNA, the CDR3 is TGTGCCAGCAGCCAAGATCTTCTCGGGAGAGATACGCAGTATTTT.

The chain uses TRBV19 and TRBJ2-1; 12 positions agree with TRBD2. Germline-derived CDR1 and CDR2 are LNHDA and SQIVND (reference sequence). This CDR3 contains 15 residues. After removal of 7 bases from V and 6 bases from J, the junction contained 7 bases not matched to a gene. The CDR3 protein is CASKEVTSGSNEQFF. The CDR3 DNA reads as TGTGCCAGTAAGGAGGTGACTAGCGGGAGCAATGAGCAGTTCTTC.

The V call is TRBV7-3, the J call TRBJ2-1; D unresolved. The germline gives CDR1 SGHTA, CDR2 FQGTGA. The CDR3 totals 14 residues. Trimming pared 2 bases from V and 0 bases from J, leaving 5 bases between. CDR3: CASSLASSYNEQFF. The CDR3 region has the DNA TGTGCCAGCAGCTTAGCTAGCTCCTACAATGAGCAGTTCTTC.

The chain uses TRBV5-1 and TRBJ2-7; TRBD1 might be the D (5 bases). Germline CDR1 is SGHRS and CDR2 is YFSETQ. The V end was cut by 0 bases, the J end by 5 bases, with 18 bases between. This CDR3 has 16 residues. Written as DNA, the CDR3 is TGCGCCAGCAGCTTGGAGGGCTCAGGGATCGTCGACGAGCAGTACTTC. Amino acid sequence: CASSLEGSGIVDEQYF.

This clone is a singleton in its sample. One end of the junction does not line up with germline, which may come from a read error. J is TRBJ2-7 and V is TRBV11-2, with D possibly TRBD1 on 6 matching bases. There are 11 residues in the CDR3. Germline V gene lookup returns CDR1 SGHAT and CDR2 FQNNGV. The CDR3 here is CASSLIDRQHF. The CDR3 DNA follows: TGTGCCAGCAGCTTGATAGACAGGCAACACTTC.

V gene TRBV28 combines with J gene TRBJ1-2; 8 bases line up with TRBD1. V lost 5 bases, J lost 3 bases, and 11 bases stayed unmatched. The CDR3 has 16 residues. The germline gives CDR1 MDHEN, CDR2 SYDVKM. DNA of the CDR3: TGTGCCAGCAGTACCCCAGGGGGCGCTTCGGACTATGGCTACACCTTC. This gives the protein CASSTPGGASDYGYTF.

This chain uses TRBV7-2 with TRBJ1-1, with a possible D match to TRBD1 (5 bases). The V gene's germline CDR1 is SGHTA and CDR2 FQGNSA. Trimming pared 3 bases from V and 0 bases from J, leaving 5 bases between. The CDR3 totals 13 residues. As DNA, the CDR3 is TGTGCCAGCAGCTTGACAGTGAACACTGAAGCTTTCTTT. Its protein product is CASSLTVNTEAFF.

In this sample, this clone turned up once. The chain couples TRBV5-4 to TRBJ2-7; D is ambiguous. This CDR3 is built from 14 residues. Germline CDR1 is SGHNT and CDR2 is YYREEE (reference sequence). V lost 5 bases, J lost 2 bases, and 14 bases lay in between. Written as DNA, the CDR3 is TGTGCCAGCAGGACCTCACCCCTAACCTACGAGCAGTACTTC. Its protein product is CASRTSPLTYEQYF.

The chain recombines TRBV29-1 with TRBJ1-1; D uncertain. Germline CDR1 is SQVTM and CDR2 is ANQGSEA. The CDR3 spans 13 residues. V was clipped by 7 bases and J by 1 base, with 13 bases between them. This CDR3 reads CSASEGGNTEAFF. Written as DNA, the CDR3 is TGCAGCGCCAGCGAGGGTGGGAACACTGAAGCTTTCTTT.

The chain links TRBV9 to TRBJ2-1, with 10 bases that match TRBD2. The CDR3 loop spans 15 amino acids. Germline CDR1 and CDR2: SGDLS and YYNGEE. V shed 3 bases, J shed 4 bases, and the junction held 4 bases outside the gene matches. The CDR3 DNA sequence: TGTGCCAGCAGCGGGACTAGCGGACGATACAATGAGCAGTTCTTC. As protein: CASSGTSGRYNEQFF.

The gene calls are TRBV7-2 and TRBJ2-1; 11 bases are shared with TRBD1. The germline V gene encodes CDR1 SGHTA and CDR2 FQGNSA. This CDR3 is built from 16 residues. After removal of 8 bases from V and 3 bases from J, the junction contained 9 bases not matched to a gene. DNA for the CDR3: TGTGCCAGCGTAAACGCCGGGACAGGGGGCTACAATGAGCAGTTCTTC. Its protein is CASVNAGTGGYNEQFF.

The chain is built from TRBV6-1 and TRBJ1-5, with D maybe TRBD1 (5 bases). With 11 bases removed from V and 0 bases from J, the gap between germline ends came to 11 bases. There are 13 residues in the CDR3. Germline V gives CDR1 MNHNS, CDR2 SASEGT. The CDR3: CAGGGSSNQPQHF. CDR3 DNA sequence: TGTGCCGGGGGGGGTTCTAGCAATCAGCCCCAGCATTTT.

V and J are TRBV20-1 and TRBJ2-5; unclear D gene. CDR3 length equals 11 residues. Germline CDR1 and CDR2: DFQATT and SNEGSKA (reference sequence). V was pared by 6 bases and J by 5 bases, with 10 bases between. In DNA form, the CDR3 reads TGCAGTGCCCGAGAGATGGAGACCCAGTACTTC. It codes for CSAREMETQYF.

The genes are TRBV6-1 and TRBJ2-7; D possibly corresponds to TRBD1 (6 bases). Trimming pared 4 bases from V and 6 bases from J, leaving 19 bases between. The germline V gene has CDR1 MNHNS and CDR2 SASEGT. The CDR3 contains 15 residues. The CDR3 DNA reads TGTGCCAGCAGTGGAAACAGGGAAGTAAGGGGCGAGCAGTACTTC. Encoded protein: CASSGNREVRGEQYF.

This clone was detected once. V is TRBV11-2 and J is TRBJ2-7, with no clear D. The CDR3 sequence is 11 residues long. Trimming took off 3 bases at V and 2 bases at J, with 2 bases between the two ends. Germline values: CDR1 SGHAT, CDR2 FQNNGV. CDR3 sequence reads: CASSLTYEQYF. The CDR3 nucleotides read TGTGCCAGCAGCTTGACCTACGAGCAGTACTTC.

The rearrangement uses TRBV7-2 and TRBJ1-6; a weak D match, TRBD1 (6 bases). V was shortened by 6 bases and J by 6 bases, with 12 bases between the two germline ends. The V gene's germline CDR1 is SGHTA and CDR2 FQGNSA. The CDR3 consists of 14 residues. CDR3 in amino acids: CASRPGTRNSPLHF. As DNA, the CDR3 is TGTGCCAGCAGGCCCGGGACACGTAATTCACCCCTCCACTTT.